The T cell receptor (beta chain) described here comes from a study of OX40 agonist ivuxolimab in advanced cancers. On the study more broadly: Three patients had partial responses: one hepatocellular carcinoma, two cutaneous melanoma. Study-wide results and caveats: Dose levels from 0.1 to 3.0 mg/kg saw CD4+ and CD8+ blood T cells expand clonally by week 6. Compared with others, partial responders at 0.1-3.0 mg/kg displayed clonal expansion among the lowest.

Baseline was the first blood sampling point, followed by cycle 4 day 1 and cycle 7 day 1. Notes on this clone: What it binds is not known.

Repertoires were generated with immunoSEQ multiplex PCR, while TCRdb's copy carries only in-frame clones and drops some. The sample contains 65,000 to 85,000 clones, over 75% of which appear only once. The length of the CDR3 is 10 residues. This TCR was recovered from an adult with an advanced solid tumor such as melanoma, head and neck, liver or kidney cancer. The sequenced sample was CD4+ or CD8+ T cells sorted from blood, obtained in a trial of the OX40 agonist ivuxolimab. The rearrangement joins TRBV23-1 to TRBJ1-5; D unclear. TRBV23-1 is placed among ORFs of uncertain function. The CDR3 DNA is TGCGCTGCCCAGAATCAGCCCCAGCATTTT. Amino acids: CAAQNQPQHF.